The source of this T cell receptor beta chain is a study of beta chain features in type 1 diabetes. Study-wide findings and caveats: PCR may have favored shorter templates equally in patients and controls. Whether HLA type influences TCRB rearrangement remained unresolved here.

Based on CD45RO/CCR7/CD25/CD127/CD95/CD27, CD4+ regulatory, stem cell-like memory, naive and central memory cells were sorted. This clone occurred a few times. Its target is unknown. The isolated RNA, all of it, was reverse transcribed, so expressed TCRB transcripts were what got sequenced. Data came from immunoSEQ multiplex PCR; TCRdb stores just in-frame clones and leaves some out. Of some 500,000 clones listed, about an eighth are singletons. The trim removed 5 bases at V and 0 bases at J, leaving 6 bases unmatched. CDR1 is SGHTA, CDR2 FQGNSA, per germline. The CDR3 sequence is 16 residues long. The receptor was derived from a woman younger than 35 in good health. The sample comprised naive CD4+ T cells from blood. The chain joins TRBV7-2 to TRBJ2-1, with TRBD1 matching over 8 bases. CDR3 sequence: CASSIRTGSSYNEQFF. The DNA for the CDR3 is TGTGCCAGCAGCATTCGGACAGGGAGCTCCTACAATGAGCAGTTCTTC.